Presented here are 6 T cell receptor beta chains from one specimen sequenced in a study of T cell repertoires in cytomegalovirus infection. TCRdb analysed the reads with MiXCR anew, one entry per CDR3 protein. Altogether approximately 250,000 distinct CDR3 sequences are present, 22% being singletons, with the ten largest covering about 20%. Sequencing input: CD8+ T cells from PBMCs. The receptors here all came from a human donor in good health (CMV status not recorded). Some clones in this sample may be carry-over from other donors' samples.

This clonotype was seen more than once but under ten times. V and J are TRBV5-6 and TRBJ2-7, with a weak D call TRBD1 (6 bases). The V end was cut by 2 bases, the J end by 2 bases, with 8 bases between. The germline V gene encodes CDR1 SGHDT and CDR2 YYEEEE. The CDR3 has 13 amino acids. The CDR3 coding sequence is TGTGCCAGCAGCTTTAGACAGGCCTACGAGCAGTACTTC. Its translation is CASSFRQAYEQYF. Complete variable domain (other parts from reference TRBV5-6 and TRBJ2-7): DAGVTQSPTHLIKTRGQQVTLRCSPKSGHDTVSWYQQALGQGPQFIFQYYEEEERQRGNFPDRFSGHQFPNYSSELNVNALLLGDSALYLCASSFRQAYEQYFGPGTRLTVT.

The rearrangement joins TRBV3-1 to TRBJ2-7; D is undetermined. CDR3 size: 17 residues. V was pared by 0 bases and J by 0 bases, with 15 bases between. The germline gives CDR1 LGHDT, CDR2 YNNKEL (reference sequence). This chain's CDR3 is CASSQDRETPSSYEQYF. DNA for the CDR3: TGTGCCAGCAGCCAAGATCGAGAAACCCCGAGCTCCTACGAGCAGTACTTC.

This clonotype has only a few counts. V gene TRBV15 combines with J gene TRBJ2-3; D remains unclear. Germline V gene data show CDR1 as LNHNV and CDR2 as YYDKDF (reference sequence). The CDR3 spans 11 residues. V was pared by 5 bases and J by 5 bases, with 5 bases between. DNA for the CDR3: TGTGCCACCAGCCGAGGAGATACGCAGTATTTT. Amino acid sequence: CATSRGDTQYF.

In this sample, this clonotype turned up many times. The J gene is TRBJ2-3, the V gene TRBV7-2; D is unclear. The V and J ends lost 6 bases and 1 base respectively, with 11 bases between them. The CDR3 consists of 14 residues. Per the germline V gene, CDR1 is SGHTA and CDR2 is FQGNSA. The CDR3 DNA reads TGTGCCAGCAGTCCCCTCATTGGCACAGATACGCAGTATTTT. It codes for CASSPLIGTDTQYF.

This clonotype has only one observation. V and J are TRBV28 and TRBJ2-5, with TRBD1 matching 10 bases. Germline CDR1 reads MDHEN; CDR2 reads SYDVKM. The CDR3 is 16 amino acids. V trimming: 3 bases; J trimming: 5 bases; junction bases outside the gene matches: 9. The CDR3 region is CASSFGDRGLVETQYF. In nucleotides, the CDR3 is TGTGCCAGCAGTTTCGGGGACAGGGGCTTGGTGGAGACCCAGTACTTC.

The chain employs TRBV20-1 and TRBJ1-1; D not certain. Germline CDR1 is DFQATT and CDR2 is SNEGSKA (reference sequence). CDR3 length equals 13 residues. The DNA of the CDR3 is TGCAGAATAAACAGACTCAGTAACACTGAAGCTTTCTTT. This encodes CRINRLSNTEAFF.